The entry below describes one T cell receptor beta chain. The entry originates in a study of blood T cell repertoires in COVID-19. This table comes from immunoSEQ multiplex PCR, and its TCRdb copy is limited to in-frame clones, with some not included. This table has some 700,000 clones, about 87% appearing once. Germline V CDR1 and CDR2: MGHRA, YSYEKL. V lost 4 bases, J lost 10 bases, and 3 bases stayed unmatched. The CDR3 has 11 residues. Specimen: peripheral blood. The rearrangement joins TRBV4-1 to TRBJ1-2; 7 nucleotides match TRBD1. This TCR came from a woman younger than 30 with acute or convalescent COVID-19. This CDR3 reads CASSRDSNYTF. The CDR3 DNA is TGCGCCAGCAGCCGGGACAGTAACTACACCTTC.